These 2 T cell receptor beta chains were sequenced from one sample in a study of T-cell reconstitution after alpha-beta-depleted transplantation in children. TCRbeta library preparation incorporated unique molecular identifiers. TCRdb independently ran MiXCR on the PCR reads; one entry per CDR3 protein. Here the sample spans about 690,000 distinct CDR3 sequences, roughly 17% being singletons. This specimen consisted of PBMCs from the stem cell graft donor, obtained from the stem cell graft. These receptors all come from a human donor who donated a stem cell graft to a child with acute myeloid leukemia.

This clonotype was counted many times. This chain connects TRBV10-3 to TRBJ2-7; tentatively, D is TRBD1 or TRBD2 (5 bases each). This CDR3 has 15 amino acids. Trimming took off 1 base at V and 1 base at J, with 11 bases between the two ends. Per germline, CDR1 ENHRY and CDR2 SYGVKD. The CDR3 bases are TGTGCCATCAGTGAGTATGGGGGTAGGTCCTACGAGCAGTACTTC. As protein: CAISEYGGRSYEQYF.

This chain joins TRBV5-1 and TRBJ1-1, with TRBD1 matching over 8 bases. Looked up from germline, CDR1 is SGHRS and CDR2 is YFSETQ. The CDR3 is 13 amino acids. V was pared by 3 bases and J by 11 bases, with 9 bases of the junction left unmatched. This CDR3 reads CASSWQDREWAFF. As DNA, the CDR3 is TGCGCCAGCAGCTGGCAGGACAGGGAATGGGCTTTCTTT.